The 15 T cell receptor beta chains listed next were all sequenced from one sample in a study of cytomegalovirus exposure and HLA in healthy donors. The primer mix had 60 Vbeta and 13 Jbeta primers. Data came from immunoSEQ multiplex PCR; TCRdb stores just in-frame clones and leaves some out. Of around 100,000 clones detected, roughly 74% appear once; the ten largest clones hold approximately 2%. The sample was PBMCs. The receptors originated from a woman aged 40 to 50 in good health and CMV-seronegative.

This sequence joins TRBV9 and TRBJ2-3; TRBD1 matches 8 bases. Germline V lookup: CDR1 SGDLS, CDR2 YYNGEE. V trimming: 4 bases; J trimming: 4 bases; junction bases outside the gene matches: 11. The CDR3 is 16 amino acids. CDR3 DNA sequence: TGTGCCAGCAGCAAAAGACAGGGGATGTCGGCAGATACGCAGTATTTT. Amino acids: CASSKRQGMSADTQYF.

The V call is TRBV15, the J call TRBJ1-3; D remains ambiguous. In germline, CDR1 is LNHNV, CDR2 YYDKDF (reference sequence). Trimming cost V 0 bases and J 0 bases, with 9 bases left between them. There are 16 residues in the CDR3. CDR3 residues: CATSRDPTSSGNTIYF. The CDR3 nucleotides read TGTGCCACCAGCAGAGATCCGACTTCCTCTGGAAACACCATATATTTT.

The gene calls are TRBV30 and TRBJ1-2; a possible D gene is TRBD1 (5 bases). The CDR3 loop spans 12 amino acids. Germline-derived CDR1 and CDR2 are GTSNPN and SVGIG (reference sequence). V was shortened by 1 base and J by 3 bases, with 6 bases between the two germline ends. CDR3 residues: CAWSGQYYGYTF. CDR3 nucleotides: TGTGCCTGGAGTGGACAGTACTATGGCTACACCTTC.

The rearrangement joins TRBV11-2 to TRBJ1-1; perhaps TRBD1 as D (5 bases). V was cut by 4 bases and J by 1 base, with 7 bases left in between. The CDR3 consists of 13 residues. Germline CDR1 reads SGHAT; CDR2 reads FQNNGV. In DNA, the CDR3 is TGTGCCAGCAGCTCCACAGGGAACACTGAAGCTTTCTTT. Encoded protein: CASSSTGNTEAFF.

The chain carries TRBV11-2 and TRBJ1-4; 9 bases agree with TRBD1. CDR1 is SGHAT and CDR2 is FQNNGV in the germline V gene. V dropped 6 bases and J dropped 8; count of bases not matched to a gene: 7. CDR3 size: 14 residues. DNA of the CDR3: TGTGCCAGCAGACCACAGGGGGCGGGCGAAAAACTGTTTTTT. Translated, it gives CASRPQGAGEKLFF. Based on the CDR3 plus reference TRBV11-2 and TRBJ1-4, the full variable domain is EAGVAQSPRYKIIEKRQSVAFWCNPISGHATLYWYQQILGQGPKLLIQFQNNGVVDDSQLPKDRFSAERLKGVDSTLKIQPAKLEDSAVYLCASRPQGAGEKLFFGSGTQLSVL.

The sample holds one count of this clone. The chain employs TRBV6-4 and TRBJ2-1; the D gene is possibly TRBD2 (6 bases). CDR1 is MRHNA and CDR2 is SNTAGT in the germline V gene. The CDR3 covers 16 residues. Trimming shortened V by 8 bases and J by 5 bases, and 22 bases separated the two germline ends. The CDR3 nucleotides read TGTGCCAGCCGCCGAGTAGGTACTAGCCCAAACAATGAGCAGTTCTTC. Protein: CASRRVGTSPNNEQFF.

This sequence joins TRBV4-1 and TRBJ2-1; 13 nucleotides match TRBD2. This CDR3 has 16 amino acids. J lost 9 bases, V lost 0 bases, and 5 bases had no gene match. The V gene's germline CDR1 is MGHRA and CDR2 YSYEKL. CDR3 protein: CASSQDSLAGGGEQFF. CDR3 in DNA: TGCGCCAGCAGCCAAGATTCACTAGCGGGAGGGGGTGAGCAGTTCTTC.

The CDR3 loop reads CASSLSGRGTQETQYF. CDR3 coding DNA: TGTGCCAGCAGCCTATCAGGCAGGGGGACCCAAGAGACCCAGTACTTC. The chain couples TRBV5-4 to TRBJ2-5, with 7 bases fitting TRBD1. Germline V gene data show CDR1 as SGHNT and CDR2 as YYREEE (reference sequence). CDR3 length equals 16 residues. Trimming at V came to 4 bases and at J to 1 base, leaving 10 bases not matched to a gene.

J is TRBJ1-4 and V is TRBV10-3, with D possibly being TRBD1 (6 bases). CDR1 is ENHRY and CDR2 is SYGVKD in the germline V gene. The CDR3 length is 16 residues. Trimming took 6 bases from V and 2 from J, leaving 16 bases between them. CDR3 sequence reads: CAISAGVPITNEKLFF. The CDR3 bases are TGTGCCATCAGCGCAGGGGTACCGATCACTAATGAAAAACTGTTTTTT.

This chain connects TRBV6-5 to TRBJ2-7, with D maybe TRBD1 (6 bases). This CDR3 region has 15 residues. V was clipped by 4 bases and J by 0 bases, with 13 bases between them. Germline CDR1 and CDR2: MNHEY and SVGAGI. Here the CDR3 reads CASSLDRDISYEQYF. The CDR3, as DNA: TGTGCCAGCAGTTTAGACCGGGACATCTCCTACGAGCAGTACTTC.

The rearrangement uses TRBV10-3 and TRBJ2-1; 7 bases fit TRBD1. J lost 6 bases, V lost 6 bases, and 2 bases had no gene match. The germline V gene has CDR1 ENHRY and CDR2 SYGVKD. There are 12 residues in the CDR3. The CDR3, as DNA: TGTGCCATCAGAAAGGGGGCCAATGAGCAGTTCTTC. Encoded protein: CAIRKGANEQFF.

A few counts support this clone. CDR3 nucleotides: TGCGCCAGCAGCCTCGGAGTCGGCACAGATACGCAGTATTTT. Its protein is CASSLGVGTDTQYF. The chain has TRBV4-3 and TRBJ2-3; D is undetermined. The CDR3 contains 14 residues. Germline assignment: CDR1 LGHNA and CDR2 YSLEER. V was pared by 4 bases and J by 1 base, with 9 bases between.

This clone came up many times. V is TRBV6-1 and J is TRBJ2-3, with 12 bases that match TRBD2. Trimming took 2 bases from V and 4 from J; bases not matched to a gene: 1. Looked up from germline, CDR1 is MNHNS and CDR2 is SASEGT. The CDR3 loop spans 15 amino acids. The CDR3 DNA sequence: TGTGCCAGCAGTGAACTAGCGGGGGGGCCAGATACGCAGTATTTT. It translates to CASSELAGGPDTQYF.

The V gene is TRBV7-9, the J gene TRBJ2-3; D unclear. With 4 bases removed from V and 0 bases from J, the gap between germline ends came to 14 bases. Germline V lookup: CDR1 SEHNR, CDR2 FQNEAQ (reference sequence). The CDR3 is 16 amino acids. CDR3 residues: CASSSAPSVSTDTQYF. CDR3 DNA: TGTGCCAGCAGCTCCGCCCCTAGTGTGAGCACAGATACGCAGTATTTT.

This clone was detected a few times. This sequence joins TRBV30 and TRBJ2-5, with 8 bases aligning to TRBD2. The CDR3 is 15 residues long. The germline CDR1 and CDR2 sequences are GTSNPN and SVGIG (reference sequence). Germline trimming cut 2 bases from V and 2 bases from J; bases unmatched to any gene: 7. The CDR3 coding sequence is TGTGCCTGGAGTACTTATCGGGGGGGGCAAGAGACCCAGTACTTC. Protein product: CAWSTYRGGQETQYF. Drawing the rest from reference TRBV30 and TRBJ2-5, the complete variable domain is SQTIHQWPATLVQPVGSPLSLECTVEGTSNPNLYWYRQAAGRGLQLLFYSVGIGQISSEVPQNLSASRPQDRQFILSSKKLLLSDSGFYLCAWSTYRGGQETQYFGPGTRLLVL.